One sample yielded the 4 T cell receptor beta chains listed below, sequenced in a study of blood T cell repertoires in COVID-19. Assay: immunoSEQ multiplex PCR; the TCRdb copy retains only in-frame clones and omits some. This sample yields about 160,000 clones, of which 81% are seen a single time; approximately 10% belongs to the top ten. The sample taken for sequencing was peripheral blood. All receptors derive from a man aged 55 to 69 with active or convalescent COVID-19.

This clone was seen at least ten times. The genes are TRBV28 and TRBJ2-5; 7 bases map to TRBD2. Per germline, CDR1 MDHEN and CDR2 SYDVKM. There are 13 residues in the CDR3. The V segment lost 10 bases and the J segment 2 bases; nucleotides outside the gene matches: 7. CDR3 nucleotide sequence: TGTGCCACTTCGACTAGCCCGCAAGAGACCCAGTACTTC. It encodes CATSTSPQETQYF.

The chain carries TRBV4-1 and TRBJ1-6; D is uncertain. Germline V gives CDR1 MGHRA, CDR2 YSYEKL. V lost 0 bases to trimming and J lost 7 bases, with 10 bases between them. The CDR3 consists of 15 residues. CDR3 loop: CASSQDPTVNSPLHF. The DNA of the CDR3 is TGCGCCAGCAGCCAAGATCCCACTGTGAATTCACCCCTCCACTTT.

The J gene is TRBJ2-1, the V gene TRBV18; 12 bases are shared with TRBD2. This CDR3 spans 16 amino acids. Losses at the gene ends were 3 bases for V and 8 bases for J; bases not matched to a gene: 8. The V gene's germline CDR1 is KGHSH and CDR2 LQKENI. For the CDR3, the DNA is TGTGCCAGCTCACCCGAGACTAGCGGGAGAACCTATGAGCAGTTCTTC. It specifies CASSPETSGRTYEQFF.

The chain carries TRBV2 and TRBJ1-1; D may be TRBD1 (5 bases). In germline, CDR1 is SNHLY, CDR2 FYNNEI. The CDR3 sequence is 15 residues long. V shed 1 base and J shed 1 base, with 10 bases lying between them. The CDR3 region has the DNA TGTGCCAGCAGTGAAGGAGGCAGGGCGAACACTGAAGCTTTCTTT. This gives the protein CASSEGGRANTEAFF.